The 20 T cell receptor beta chains reported below all come from one sample, sequenced in a study of CD8+ T cells in alopecia areata. cDNA serving as the sequencing template came from extracted, reverse transcribed RNA. Profiled with immunoSEQ multiplex PCR; TCRdb holds only in-frame clones, not every one. The table records about 180,000 clones, 51% of them present only once. The treatment here: oral pan-JAK inhibitor, 5-10 mg twice daily. The sample here was CD8+ T cells sorted from blood, taken around week 54, from a patient treated with tofacitinib. The receptors here all came from a human donor with alopecia areata.

This clone was detected a few times. The junction differs from germline at one of its ends, possibly a read error. The rearrangement links TRBV5-1 to TRBJ1-4, with 8 bases identical to TRBD1. Germline CDR1 and CDR2: SGHRS and YFSETQ. There are 14 residues in the CDR3. The CDR3 here is CASSYGQGVETLFF. DNA for the CDR3: TGCGCCAGCAGCTACGGACAGGGTGTGGAAACACTGTTTTTT.

DNA for the CDR3: TGCGCCAGCAGCCAACCTAGGGGTAGGGAAGATGAAAAACTGTTTTTT. Translated, it gives CASSQPRGREDEKLFF. This sequence joins TRBV4-1 and TRBJ1-4, with D maybe TRBD1 (5 bases). This CDR3 is 16 amino acids long. V gave up 2 bases and J gave up 6 bases, with 16 bases separating them. Germline V gene data show CDR1 as MGHRA and CDR2 as YSYEKL.

V gene TRBV7-9 combines with J gene TRBJ2-7; 11 bases align to TRBD2. Germline CDR1 is SEHNR and CDR2 is FQNEAQ (reference sequence). With 5 bases clipped from V and 2 bases from J, the junction kept 8 bases outside the gene matches. This CDR3 is 16 amino acids long. CDR3 DNA: TGTGCCAGCAGCCAAGATGCGACTAGCGGGGCCTACGAGCAGTACTTC. It is translated as CASSQDATSGAYEQYF.

The chain is built from TRBV7-6 and TRBJ1-4; weak D call: TRBD1 (5 bases). The germline V gene has CDR1 SGHVS and CDR2 FNYEAQ. CDR3 size: 15 residues. V lost 1 base to trimming and J lost 8 bases, with 14 bases between them. CDR3 loop: CASSLGRGVQEKLFF. The CDR3 nucleotides read TGTGCCAGCAGCTTAGGGCGGGGGGTCCAGGAAAAACTGTTTTTT.

This clone was seen a single time. The chain has TRBV2 and TRBJ2-3; 9 bases are shared with TRBD2. Per the germline V gene, CDR1 is SNHLY and CDR2 is FYNNEI. The junction had 8 bases not matched to a gene; V was cut back by 8 bases and J by 5 bases. The CDR3 is made up of 14 amino acids. CDR3: CASGPLSGGDTQYF. CDR3 nucleotide sequence: TGTGCCAGCGGACCACTTAGCGGGGGAGATACGCAGTATTTT.

This clone turned up a few times. This chain links TRBV7-2 with TRBJ1-1, with D perhaps matching TRBD1 (6 bases). The CDR3 extends over 16 amino acids. The germline V gene encodes CDR1 SGHTA and CDR2 FQGNSA. V dropped 5 bases and J dropped 0 bases, with 16 bases sitting between them. CDR3 in amino acids: CASSGALRGLNTEAFF. CDR3 bases: TGTGCCAGCAGCGGGGCCTTACGGGGGCTGAACACTGAAGCTTTCTTT.

The chain couples TRBV27 to TRBJ2-1; D is ambiguous. The V gene's germline CDR1 is MNHEY and CDR2 SMNVEV (reference sequence). There are 13 residues in the CDR3. Trimming took off 1 base at V and 3 bases at J, with 4 bases between the two ends. The chain's CDR3 is CASSLLHYNEQFF. The CDR3 DNA follows: TGTGCCAGCAGTTTATTACACTACAATGAGCAGTTCTTC.

The chain couples TRBV29-1 to TRBJ1-1; D might be TRBD1 (6 bases). Germline loops: CDR1 SQVTM, CDR2 ANQGSEA. With 7 bases removed from V and 2 bases from J, the gap between germline ends came to 14 bases. The CDR3 has 13 amino acids. CDR3: CSGTRGLNTEAFF. DNA of the CDR3: TGCAGCGGGACCAGGGGCCTTAACACTGAAGCTTTCTTT.

This clone was counted a few times. The rearrangement links TRBV29-1 to TRBJ2-7, with D maybe TRBD1 (5 bases). Looked up from germline, CDR1 is SQVTM and CDR2 is ANQGSEA. The V end lost 1 base, the J end lost 5 bases, and 12 bases lay between the germline ends. The CDR3 runs 13 residues. CDR3 in amino acids: CSVEGQGSDEQYF. CDR3 sequence (DNA): TGCAGCGTTGAAGGGCAGGGAAGTGACGAGCAGTACTTC.

This chain links TRBV7-9 with TRBJ2-7; possible D gene TRBD1, 5 bases. The V and J ends lost 4 bases and 2 bases respectively, with 12 bases between them. The CDR3 spans 14 residues. The germline V gene encodes CDR1 SEHNR and CDR2 FQNEAQ (reference sequence). CDR3 coding DNA: TGTGCCAGCAGCTCTCAGGGTCGCACCTACGAGCAGTACTTC. Its protein product is CASSSQGRTYEQYF.

The chain uses TRBV2 and TRBJ2-3, with D unclear. Looked up from germline, CDR1 is SNHLY and CDR2 is FYNNEI. The CDR3 runs to 13 residues. The V gene lost 3 bases and the J gene lost 1 base, with 5 bases spanning the gap. CDR3 in amino acids: CASSEVRTDTQYF. The CDR3 region has the DNA TGTGCCAGCAGTGAGGTTCGCACAGATACGCAGTATTTT.

There are a few counts of this clone. The CDR3 nucleotides read TGTGCCAGTAATTCGGTCCCAGCGGGGGGACCCGGGGAGCTGTTTTTT. Amino acids: CASNSVPAGGPGELFF. The J gene is TRBJ2-2, the V gene TRBV19; the match to TRBD2 covers 9 bases. The CDR3 has 16 amino acids. Trimming removed 7 bases from V and 6 bases from J; junction bases left unmatched: 12. Germline-derived CDR1 and CDR2 are LNHDA and SQIVND (reference sequence).

This clone was detected once. The chain couples TRBV2 to TRBJ2-7; 9 bases fit TRBD1. J gave up 3 bases and V 7 bases, and 4 bases lay outside the gene matches. Germline V gene data show CDR1 as SNHLY and CDR2 as FYNNEI. The CDR3 is 13 residues long. Here the CDR3 DNA reads TGTGCCAGCACTTGGACAGGGGACTACGAGCAGTACTTC. Encoded protein: CASTWTGDYEQYF.

The genes are TRBV9 and TRBJ1-2, with 8 bases fitting TRBD1. Germline assignment: CDR1 SGDLS and CDR2 YYNGEE. Trimming cost V 6 bases and J 7 bases; bases outside gene matches: 5. This CDR3 is built from 12 residues. CDR3 DNA: TGTGCCAGCACCGCAGGGGGCCTTGGCTACACCTTC. It translates to CASTAGGLGYTF.

V is TRBV15 and J is TRBJ2-7, with 7 bases matching TRBD2. V shed 1 base, J shed 6 bases, and the junction held 0 bases outside the gene matches. The CDR3 extends over 12 amino acids. Per germline, CDR1 LNHNV and CDR2 YYDKDF (reference sequence). The CDR3 reads CATSRAGGEQYF. CDR3 coding DNA: TGTGCCACCAGCAGAGCGGGGGGCGAGCAGTACTTC. Looking up the rest from reference TRBV15 and TRBJ2-7 gives the full variable domain: DAMVIQNPRYQVTQFGKPVTLSCSQTLNHNVMYWYQQKSSQAPKLLFHYYDKDFNNEADTPDNFQSRRPNTSFCFLDIRSPGLGDTAMYLCATSRAGGEQYFGPGTRLTVT.

The chain employs TRBV5-6 and TRBJ2-7; maybe TRBD1 (6 bases). The V and J ends lost 2 bases and 4 bases respectively, with 10 bases between them. The CDR3 runs 13 residues. The germline gives CDR1 SGHDT, CDR2 YYEEEE. As DNA, the CDR3 is TGTGCCAGCAGCTTTGGGACAACGTACGAGCAGTACTTC. Its protein is CASSFGTTYEQYF. Full variable domain (missing parts from reference TRBV5-6 and TRBJ2-7): DAGVTQSPTHLIKTRGQQVTLRCSPKSGHDTVSWYQQALGQGPQFIFQYYEEEERQRGNFPDRFSGHQFPNYSSELNVNALLLGDSALYLCASSFGTTYEQYFGPGTRLTVT.

This clone was counted between two and nine times. This chain connects TRBV11-1 to TRBJ2-3; D unresolved. V shed 5 bases and J shed 3 bases, with 9 bases lying between them. The CDR3 is made up of 13 amino acids. CDR1 is SGHAT and CDR2 is FQDESV in the germline V gene (reference sequence). Here the CDR3 reads CASSPDQTDTQYF. CDR3 DNA sequence: TGTGCCAGCAGCCCGGATCAGACAGATACGCAGTATTTT.

V gene TRBV7-9 combines with J gene TRBJ2-7; D tentatively reads TRBD1 or TRBD2 (5 bases each). Germline CDR1 SEHNR, CDR2 FQNEAQ (reference sequence). Trimming removed 4 bases from V and 5 bases from J, with 12 bases in between. This CDR3 region has 13 residues. In DNA form, the CDR3 reads TGTGCCAGCAGCTCCGGGGTAGGGGACGAGCAGTACTTC. Translating it yields CASSSGVGDEQYF.

The chain carries TRBV7-9 and TRBJ1-6; the D is unclear. The V and J ends lost 3 bases and 10 bases respectively, with 10 bases between them. The CDR3 contains 13 residues. From germline, CDR1 is SEHNR and CDR2 FQNEAQ (reference sequence). CDR3 protein: CASSLSSGSPLHF. The CDR3 DNA is TGTGCCAGCAGCTTGTCAAGTGGGTCACCCCTCCACTTT.

There are a few counts of this clone. V gene TRBV5-1 combines with J gene TRBJ1-4; D remains unclear. The germline CDR1 and CDR2 sequences are SGHRS and YFSETQ. This CDR3 has 16 residues. Between the trimmed V and J ends, which lost 1 base and 5 bases, there was a span of 15 bases. Written as DNA, the CDR3 is TGCGCCAGCAGCTTGAGGGCCGCGGGAGCAAATGAAAAACTGTTTTTT. It yields the protein CASSLRAAGANEKLFF.